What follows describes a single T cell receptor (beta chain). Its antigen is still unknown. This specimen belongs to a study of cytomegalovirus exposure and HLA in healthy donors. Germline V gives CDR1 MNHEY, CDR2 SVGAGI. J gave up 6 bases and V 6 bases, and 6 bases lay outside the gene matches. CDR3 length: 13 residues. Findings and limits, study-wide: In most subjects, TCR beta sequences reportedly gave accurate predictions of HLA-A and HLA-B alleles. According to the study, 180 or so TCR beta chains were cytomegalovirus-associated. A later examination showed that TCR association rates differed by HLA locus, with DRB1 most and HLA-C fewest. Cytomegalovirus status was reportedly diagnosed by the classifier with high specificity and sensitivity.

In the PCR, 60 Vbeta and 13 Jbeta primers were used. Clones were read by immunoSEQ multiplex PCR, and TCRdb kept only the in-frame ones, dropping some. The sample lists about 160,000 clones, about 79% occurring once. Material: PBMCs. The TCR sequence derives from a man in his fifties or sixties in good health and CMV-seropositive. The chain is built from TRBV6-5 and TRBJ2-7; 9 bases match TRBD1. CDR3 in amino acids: CASSKGQGREQYF. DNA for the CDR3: TGTGCCAGCAGCAAAGGACAGGGGCGCGAGCAGTACTTC.